This is a list of T cell receptor beta chains from one sample in a study of blood T cell repertoires in COVID-19. Here immunoSEQ multiplex PCR was the method, and the copy in TCRdb shows in-frame clones only, minus some. The sample holds 400,000 or so clones, 88% seen once. Material: PBMCs or T cells enriched from blood (not recorded which). These receptors were taken from a woman in her thirties or forties with acute COVID-19. Both conserved end residues are trimmed from each CDR3. Rows may omit the clone size; those that give it use once, few, many or a size class.

CDR3: ASGPDFELPIY
J: TRBJ1-3
size: .
V: TRBV12-5

CDR3: ASSLRDEKLF
J: TRBJ1-4
size: few
V: TRBV27

CDR3: ASSLGGGSYNEQF
J: TRBJ2-1
size: .
V: TRBV7-8

CDR3: ASSPGRGEQY
J: TRBJ2-7
size: .
V: TRBV18

CDR3: ASSEALQGYFVNNSPLH
J: TRBJ1-6
size: .
V: TRBV2

CDR3: ATSVYDRDANEQY
J: TRBJ2-7
size: .
V: TRBV15

CDR3: AWSGGQSNQPQH
J: TRBJ1-5
size: .
V: TRBV30

CDR3: ASSLTGNYGYT
J: TRBJ1-2
size: .
V: TRBV27

CDR3: ASSLSGGAGTGELF
J: TRBJ2-2
size: once
V: TRBV3-1/TRBV3-2

CDR3: ASSQGRRAYGYT
J: TRBJ1-2
size: .
V: TRBV27

CDR3: ASSPGAPSSGANVLT
J: TRBJ2-6
size: once
V: TRBV18

CDR3: ASEQTRGTGELF
J: TRBJ2-2
size: .
V: TRBV2

CDR3: ASSEERGDTYEQY
J: TRBJ2-7
size: .
V: TRBV2

CDR3: AISESTFAGESGEQF
J: TRBJ2-1
size: .
V: TRBV10-3

CDR3: ASQGGGDHGNIQY
J: TRBJ2-4
size: .
V: TRBV25-1

CDR3: ASSPSYGYGETQY
J: TRBJ2-5
size: .
V: TRBV11-2

CDR3: ASSGTHSNQPQH
J: TRBJ1-5
size: .
V: TRBV19

CDR3: ASSYFLAGGTYEQY
J: TRBJ2-7
size: .
V: TRBV6-5

CDR3: AISRGASDDGYT
J: TRBJ1-2
size: .
V: TRBV10-3

CDR3: ASSSTGYEQF
J: TRBJ2-1
size: .
V: TRBV12-3/TRBV12-4

CDR3: ASITPGGKAEAF
J: TRBJ1-1
size: .
V: TRBV25-1

CDR3: ASSAGDYGYT
J: TRBJ1-2
size: .
V: TRBV12-3/TRBV12-4

CDR3: ASSYQGVVPYEQY
J: TRBJ2-7
size: .
V: TRBV5-6

CDR3: ASSLNYGYT
J: TRBJ1-2
size: .
V: TRBV19

CDR3: ASSQAALRTGDYGYT
J: TRBJ1-2
size: .
V: TRBV3-1/TRBV3-2

CDR3: AWSKEGLTPQH
J: TRBJ1-5
size: few
V: TRBV30

CDR3: ASSQSGQINSPLH
J: TRBJ1-6
size: .
V: TRBV23-1

CDR3: ASSRDLQGGVLDTQY
J: TRBJ2-3
size: .
V: TRBV18

CDR3: ASSHPGGKFDSHYGYT
J: TRBJ1-2
size: .
V: TRBV23-1

CDR3: ASSLTTSRGTEAF
J: TRBJ1-1
size: .
V: TRBV5-1

CDR3: ASSYTGTTDTQY
J: TRBJ2-3
size: .
V: TRBV6-2/TRBV6-3

CDR3: AWSTGAGFGYT
J: TRBJ1-2
size: many
V: TRBV30

CDR3: APQGLAGGLRNIQY
J: TRBJ2-4
size: .
V: TRBV10-3

CDR3: ASKENAVLF
J: TRBJ1-4
size: once
V: TRBV28

CDR3: ASSLWGHLNTEAF
J: TRBJ1-1
size: .
V: TRBV13

CDR3: AWARDRVTEAF
J: TRBJ1-1
size: .
V: TRBV30

CDR3: ASSTTGTRATEAF
J: TRBJ1-1
size: .
V: TRBV7-9

CDR3: ASSPYPGRETQY
J: TRBJ2-5
size: .
V: TRBV18

CDR3: ASSLTIGTGDEKLF
J: TRBJ1-4
size: .
V: TRBV7-9

CDR3: ATRGTTGVNEQF
J: TRBJ2-1
size: .
V: TRBV15

CDR3: ASSPDSSGNTIY
J: TRBJ1-3
size: once
V: TRBV5-4

CDR3: ASSQAGGGSYEQY
J: TRBJ2-7
size: .
V: TRBV13

CDR3: AISDRTSNTYEQY
J: TRBJ2-7
size: .
V: TRBV10-3

CDR3: ATSDPSGGTGYNEQF
J: TRBJ2-1
size: .
V: TRBV24-1

CDR3: ASSESTPGYGNTIY
J: TRBJ1-3
size: few
V: TRBV10-2

CDR3: ASSQRQGDYT
J: TRBJ1-2
size: .
V: TRBV27

CDR3: ASSLFSMDYGYT
J: TRBJ1-2
size: .
V: TRBV5-6